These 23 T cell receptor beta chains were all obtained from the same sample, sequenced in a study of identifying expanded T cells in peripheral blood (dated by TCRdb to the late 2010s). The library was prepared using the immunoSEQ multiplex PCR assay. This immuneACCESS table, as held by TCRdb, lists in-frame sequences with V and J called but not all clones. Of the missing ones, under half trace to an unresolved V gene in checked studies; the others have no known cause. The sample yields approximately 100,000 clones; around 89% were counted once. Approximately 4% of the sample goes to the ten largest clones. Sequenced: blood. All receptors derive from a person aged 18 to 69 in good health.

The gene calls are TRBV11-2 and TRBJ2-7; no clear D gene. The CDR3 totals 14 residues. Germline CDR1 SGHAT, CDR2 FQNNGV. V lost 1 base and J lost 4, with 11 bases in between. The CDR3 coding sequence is TGTGCCAGCAGCTTAGCGGCGTTATCATACGAGCAGTACTTC. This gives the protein CASSLAALSYEQYF.

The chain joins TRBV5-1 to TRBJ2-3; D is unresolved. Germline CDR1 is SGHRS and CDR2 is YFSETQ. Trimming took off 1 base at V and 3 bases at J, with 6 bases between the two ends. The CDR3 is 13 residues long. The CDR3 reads CASSLMGTDTQYF. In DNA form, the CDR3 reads TGCGCCAGCAGCTTGATGGGGACAGATACGCAGTATTTT.

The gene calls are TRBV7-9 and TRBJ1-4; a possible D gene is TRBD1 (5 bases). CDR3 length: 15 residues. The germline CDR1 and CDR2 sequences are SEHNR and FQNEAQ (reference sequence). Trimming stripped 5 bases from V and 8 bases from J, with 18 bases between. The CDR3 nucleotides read TGTGCCAGCAGCCCCCGTGGAAGGGGTGGGGAAAAACTGTTTTTT. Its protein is CASSPRGRGGEKLFF.

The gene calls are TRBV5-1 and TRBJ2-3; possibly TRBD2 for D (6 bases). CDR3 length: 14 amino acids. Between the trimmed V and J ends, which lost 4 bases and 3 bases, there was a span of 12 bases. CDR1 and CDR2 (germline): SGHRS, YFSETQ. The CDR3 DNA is TGCGCCAGCAGCCTGGGACTGAAGACAGATACGCAGTATTTT. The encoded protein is CASSLGLKTDTQYF. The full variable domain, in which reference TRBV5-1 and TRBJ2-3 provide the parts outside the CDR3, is KAGVTQTPRYLIKTRGQQVTLSCSPISGHRSVSWYQQTPGQGLQFLFEYFSETQRNKGNFPGRFSGRQFSNSRSEMNVSTLELGDSALYLCASSLGLKTDTQYFGPGTRLTVL.

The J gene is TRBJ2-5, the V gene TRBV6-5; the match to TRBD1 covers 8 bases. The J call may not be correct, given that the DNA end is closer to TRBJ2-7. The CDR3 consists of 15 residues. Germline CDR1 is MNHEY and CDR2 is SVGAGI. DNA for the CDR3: TGTGCCAGCAGTCTCGACAGGGGTTTCTCCTACGAGCAGTACTTC. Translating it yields CASSLDRGFSYEQYF.

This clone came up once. Written as DNA, the CDR3 is TGTGCCAGCAGCGCGAGAGGCTCGGACAGGGCCCTACTGGGCAATGAGCAGTTCTTC. Residues: CASSARGSDRALLGNEQFF. The rearrangement joins TRBV11-2 to TRBJ2-1, with TRBD1 matching 8 bases. This CDR3 is 19 amino acids long. J was trimmed by 6 bases and V by 5 bases; bases with no gene match: 21. The germline gives CDR1 SGHAT, CDR2 FQNNGV. Based on the CDR3 plus reference TRBV11-2 and TRBJ2-1, the full variable domain is EAGVAQSPRYKIIEKRQSVAFWCNPISGHATLYWYQQILGQGPKLLIQFQNNGVVDDSQLPKDRFSAERLKGVDSTLKIQPAKLEDSAVYLCASSARGSDRALLGNEQFFGPGTRLTVL.

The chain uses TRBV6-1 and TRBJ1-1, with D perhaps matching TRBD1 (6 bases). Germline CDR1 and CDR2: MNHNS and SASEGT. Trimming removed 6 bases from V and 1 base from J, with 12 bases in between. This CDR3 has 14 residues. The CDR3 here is CASSSAGENTEAFF. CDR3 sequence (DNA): TGTGCCAGCAGCAGTGCAGGGGAGAACACTGAAGCTTTCTTT.

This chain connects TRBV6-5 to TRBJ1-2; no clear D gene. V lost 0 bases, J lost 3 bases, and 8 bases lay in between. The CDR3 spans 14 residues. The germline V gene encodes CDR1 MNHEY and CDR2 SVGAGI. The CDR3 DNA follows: TGTGCCAGCAGTTACTCGGGCAGTGACTATGGCTACACCTTC. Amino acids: CASSYSGSDYGYTF.

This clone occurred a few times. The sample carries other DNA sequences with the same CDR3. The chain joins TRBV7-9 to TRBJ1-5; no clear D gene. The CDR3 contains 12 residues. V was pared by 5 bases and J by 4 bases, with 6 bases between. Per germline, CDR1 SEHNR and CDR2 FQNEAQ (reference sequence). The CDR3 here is CASSLLNQPQHF. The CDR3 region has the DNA TGTGCCAGCAGCCTCCTAAATCAGCCCCAGCATTTT.

The CDR3 here is CASSVVGGGELHF. CDR3 sequence (DNA): TGTGCCAGCAGCGTAGTGGGGGGAGGGGAGCTCCACTTT. This rearrangement joins TRBV9 to TRBJ1-6; D possibly corresponds to TRBD1 (5 bases). The V gene lost 0 bases and the J gene lost 16 bases, with 14 bases spanning the gap. The germline V gene has CDR1 SGDLS and CDR2 YYNGEE. The CDR3 covers 13 residues.

DNA for the CDR3: TGTGCCAGCAGCCAACCCACCGGAAACCAAGAGACCCAGTACTTC. Translating gives CASSQPTGNQETQYF. This chain uses TRBV14 with TRBJ2-5; D call uncertain. With 2 bases removed from V and 0 bases from J, the gap between germline ends came to 10 bases. Germline CDR1 SGHDN, CDR2 FVKESK. This CDR3 contains 15 residues.

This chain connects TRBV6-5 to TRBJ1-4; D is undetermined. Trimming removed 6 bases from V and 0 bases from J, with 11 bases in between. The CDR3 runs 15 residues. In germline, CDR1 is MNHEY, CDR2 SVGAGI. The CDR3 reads CASSRSGATNEKLFF. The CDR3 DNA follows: TGTGCCAGCAGCCGCAGTGGGGCAACTAATGAAAAACTGTTTTTT.

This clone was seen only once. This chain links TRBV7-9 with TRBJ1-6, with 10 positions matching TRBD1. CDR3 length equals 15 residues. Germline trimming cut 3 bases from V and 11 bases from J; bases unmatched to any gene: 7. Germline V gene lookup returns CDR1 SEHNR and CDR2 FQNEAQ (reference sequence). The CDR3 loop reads CASSLTGGAFAPLHF. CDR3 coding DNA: TGTGCCAGCAGCTTGACAGGGGGCGCATTCGCACCCCTCCACTTT.

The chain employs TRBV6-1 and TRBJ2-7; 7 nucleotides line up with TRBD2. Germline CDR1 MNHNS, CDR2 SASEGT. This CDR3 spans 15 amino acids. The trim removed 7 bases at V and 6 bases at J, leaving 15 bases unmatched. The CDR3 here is CASTPREQGGLEQYF. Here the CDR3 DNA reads TGTGCCAGCACCCCCCGGGAGCAGGGAGGGCTCGAGCAGTACTTC.

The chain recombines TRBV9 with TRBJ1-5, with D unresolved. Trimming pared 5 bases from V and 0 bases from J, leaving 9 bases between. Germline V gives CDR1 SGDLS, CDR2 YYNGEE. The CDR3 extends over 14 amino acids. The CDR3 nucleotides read TGTGCCAGCAGTTCTCAGTATAGCAATCAGCCCCAGCATTTT. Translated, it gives CASSSQYSNQPQHF.

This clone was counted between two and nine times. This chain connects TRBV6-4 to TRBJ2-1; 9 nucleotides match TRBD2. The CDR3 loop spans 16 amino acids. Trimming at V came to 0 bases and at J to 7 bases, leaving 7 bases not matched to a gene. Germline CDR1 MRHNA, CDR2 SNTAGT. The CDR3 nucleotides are TGTGCCAGCAGTGACTCCGCGGGAGGGGGTACTAATGAGCAGTTCTTC. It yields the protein CASSDSAGGGTNEQFF.

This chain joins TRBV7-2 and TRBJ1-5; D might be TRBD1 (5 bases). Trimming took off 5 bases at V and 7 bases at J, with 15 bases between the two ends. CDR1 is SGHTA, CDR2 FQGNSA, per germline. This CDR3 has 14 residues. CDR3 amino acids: CASSLAQSGQPQHF. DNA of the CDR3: TGTGCCAGCAGCCTCGCCCAATCAGGGCAGCCCCAGCATTTT.

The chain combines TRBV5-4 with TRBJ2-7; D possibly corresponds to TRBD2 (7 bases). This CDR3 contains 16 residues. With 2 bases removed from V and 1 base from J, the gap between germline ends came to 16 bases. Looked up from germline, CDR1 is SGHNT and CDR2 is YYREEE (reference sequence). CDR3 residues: CASSLGGGAHSYEQYF. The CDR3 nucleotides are TGTGCCAGCAGCTTAGGTGGGGGGGCGCATTCCTACGAGCAGTACTTC.

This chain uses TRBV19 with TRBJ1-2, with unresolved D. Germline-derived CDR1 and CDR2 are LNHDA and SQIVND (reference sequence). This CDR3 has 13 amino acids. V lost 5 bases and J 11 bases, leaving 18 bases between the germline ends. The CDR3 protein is CASSRQNTGGYTF. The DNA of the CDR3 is TGTGCCAGTAGTCGGCAGAACACTGGTGGGTACACCTTC.

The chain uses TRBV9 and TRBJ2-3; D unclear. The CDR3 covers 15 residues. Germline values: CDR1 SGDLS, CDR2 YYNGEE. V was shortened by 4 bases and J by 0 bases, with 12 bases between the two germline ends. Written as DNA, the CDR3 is TGTGCCAGCAGCTTAAGACTGGAGAGCACAGATACGCAGTATTTT. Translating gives CASSLRLESTDTQYF.

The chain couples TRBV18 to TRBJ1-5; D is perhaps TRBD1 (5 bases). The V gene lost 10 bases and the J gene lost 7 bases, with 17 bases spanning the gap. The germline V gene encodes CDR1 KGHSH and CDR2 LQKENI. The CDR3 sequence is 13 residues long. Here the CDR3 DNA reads TGTGCCACTACCCGGGGGGAGGGCCAGCCCCAGCATTTT. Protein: CATTRGEGQPQHF.

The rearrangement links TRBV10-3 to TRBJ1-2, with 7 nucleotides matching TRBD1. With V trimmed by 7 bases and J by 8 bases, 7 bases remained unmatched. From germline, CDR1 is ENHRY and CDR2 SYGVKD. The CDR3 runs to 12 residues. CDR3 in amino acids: CAITEQGSGYTF. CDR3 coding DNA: TGTGCCATCACCGAACAGGGGTCGGGCTACACCTTC.

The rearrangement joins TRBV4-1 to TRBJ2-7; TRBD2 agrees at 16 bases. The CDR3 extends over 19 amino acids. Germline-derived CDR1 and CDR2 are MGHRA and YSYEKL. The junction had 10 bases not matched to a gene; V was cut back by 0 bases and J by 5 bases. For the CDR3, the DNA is TGCGCCAGCAGCCAAGATGGGACTAGCGGGAGGGCGGGAGGTGACGAGCAGTACTTC. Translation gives CASSQDGTSGRAGGDEQYF.